The 16 T cell receptor beta chains reported below all come from one sample, sequenced in a study of cytomegalovirus exposure and HLA in healthy donors. PCR used 60 Vbeta primers and 13 Jbeta primers. Some clones are missing from TCRdb's copy, which holds only in-frame ones; the method was immunoSEQ multiplex PCR. The sample has roughly 100,000 clones; under 80% are singletons. Sequencing was performed on PBMCs. These receptors were collected from a man aged 35 to 55 in good health and CMV-seronegative.

This clone was seen only a few times. The V call is TRBV5-4, the J call TRBJ1-4; D is ambiguous. The V end lost 4 bases, the J end lost 7 bases, and 14 bases lay between the germline ends. CDR3 length equals 14 residues. Germline assignment: CDR1 SGHNT and CDR2 YYREEE (reference sequence). For the CDR3, the DNA is TGTGCCAGCAGCGATCAGATATCGGGTGAAAAACTGTTTTTT. Its protein is CASSDQISGEKLFF.

The chain uses TRBV9 and TRBJ2-7; D is perhaps TRBD2 (5 bases). The CDR3 extends over 14 amino acids. Germline values: CDR1 SGDLS, CDR2 YYNGEE. V lost 4 bases and J lost 8, with 19 bases in between. The CDR3: CASSPSGDESQQYF. CDR3 nucleotide sequence: TGTGCCAGCAGCCCCAGCGGTGACGAGTCCCAGCAGTACTTC.

The table lists this clone with a few counts. V is TRBV30 and J is TRBJ2-7; TRBD1 matches at 11 bases. V lost 2 bases, J lost 6 bases, and 3 bases stayed unmatched. The CDR3 length is 13 residues. Germline V gives CDR1 GTSNPN, CDR2 SVGIG (reference sequence). The CDR3 sequence is CAWSRGTGGEQYF. The DNA of the CDR3 is TGTGCCTGGAGTCGCGGGACAGGGGGCGAGCAGTACTTC.

The chain is built from TRBV7-2 and TRBJ1-1; TRBD1 is a possible D gene (5 bases). Trimming left V 5 bases short and J 7 bases short, with 14 bases between. Looked up from germline, CDR1 is SGHTA and CDR2 is FQGNSA. The CDR3 consists of 13 residues. The CDR3 spells CASSIRGGGEAFF. The CDR3 DNA follows: TGTGCCAGCAGCATTAGGGGAGGAGGTGAAGCTTTCTTT.

V usage is TRBV7-2 and J usage is TRBJ2-7; TRBD2 matches 8 bases. Germline CDR1 and CDR2: SGHTA and FQGNSA. The CDR3 is 15 amino acids. V was pared by 3 bases and J by 2 bases, with 6 bases of the junction left unmatched. Written as DNA, the CDR3 is TGTGCCAGCAGCTTGGCACTAGCGGAAACCTACGAGCAGTACTTC. It codes for CASSLALAETYEQYF.

V is TRBV18 and J is TRBJ2-2; weak D call: TRBD1 (6 bases). Trimming left V 0 bases short and J 5 bases short, with 16 bases between. This CDR3 comprises 17 residues. Per the germline V gene, CDR1 is KGHSH and CDR2 is LQKENI. The CDR3 DNA reads as TGTGCCAGCTCACCACCCCGGCTACAGGGTAGGACCGGGGAGCTGTTTTTT. Its protein product is CASSPPRLQGRTGELFF.

This rearrangement joins TRBV5-4 to TRBJ1-4; TRBD1 matches at 10 bases. The CDR3 is made up of 14 amino acids. The J segment lost 5 bases and the V segment lost 3 bases, leaving 1 base of the junction unmatched. Germline CDR1 is SGHNT and CDR2 is YYREEE (reference sequence). For the CDR3, the DNA is TGTGCCAGCAGCTGGGACAGGGGAAATGAAAAACTGTTTTTT. It is translated as CASSWDRGNEKLFF.

This sequence joins TRBV7-3 and TRBJ2-3, with a possible D match to TRBD1 (6 bases). Germline V CDR1 and CDR2: SGHTA, FQGTGA. The V gene lost 6 bases and the J gene lost 0 bases, with 10 bases spanning the gap. CDR3 size: 14 residues. The CDR3 loop reads CASRTTGSTDTQYF. The CDR3 region has the DNA TGTGCCAGCAGGACCACAGGGAGCACAGATACGCAGTATTTT. Full variable domain (missing parts from reference TRBV7-3 and TRBJ2-3): GAGVSQTPSNKVTEKGKYVELRCDPISGHTALYWYRQSLGQGPEFLIYFQGTGAADDSGLPNDRFFAVRPEGSVSTLKIQRTERGDSAVYLCASRTTGSTDTQYFGPGTRLTVL.

The V gene is TRBV7-6, the J gene TRBJ1-2; perhaps TRBD1 as D (6 bases). The CDR3 length is 15 residues. Looked up from germline, CDR1 is SGHVS and CDR2 is FNYEAQ. Trimming shortened V by 5 bases and J by 4 bases, and 17 bases separated the two germline ends. This CDR3 is CASSPRGGHGYGYTF. The CDR3 region has the DNA TGTGCCAGCAGCCCCCGGGGGGGACACGGCTATGGCTACACCTTC.

The CDR3 DNA sequence: TGTGCCACCAGCAGAGATCGGGGAGGGCAGAGGGGGTATAGCAATCAGCCCCAGCATTTT. It codes for CATSRDRGGQRGYSNQPQHF. The chain links TRBV15 to TRBJ1-5, with D maybe TRBD1 (6 bases). CDR3 length equals 20 residues. The V and J ends lost 0 bases and 0 bases respectively, with 21 bases between them. In germline, CDR1 is LNHNV, CDR2 YYDKDF (reference sequence).

V is TRBV2 and J is TRBJ1-4, with D maybe TRBD1 (5 bases). V shed 6 bases and J shed 7 bases, with 15 bases lying between them. Germline-derived CDR1 and CDR2 are SNHLY and FYNNEI. The CDR3 is 14 amino acids. The CDR3 loop reads CASRPGTKGEKLFF. The CDR3, as DNA: TGTGCCAGCAGACCCGGGACTAAGGGTGAAAAACTGTTTTTT.

This sequence joins TRBV28 and TRBJ2-7, with 11 bases fitting TRBD2. After removal of 1 base from V and 6 bases from J, the junction contained 14 bases not matched to a gene. The CDR3 spans 18 residues. Germline-derived CDR1 and CDR2 are MDHEN and SYDVKM. The CDR3 is CASSLYRLAGGSLVEQYF. DNA for the CDR3: TGTGCCAGCAGTTTATATAGGCTAGCGGGAGGTTCCTTGGTCGAGCAGTACTTC.

The chain is built from TRBV5-5 and TRBJ2-7; 9 bases are shared with TRBD1. The ends lost 4 bases at V and 4 bases at J; junction bases unmatched: 3. This CDR3 has 13 amino acids. CDR1 is SGHKS, CDR2 YYEKEE, per germline (reference sequence). CDR3 sequence: CASSQQGAYEQYF. The CDR3, as DNA: TGTGCCAGCAGCCAACAGGGGGCTTACGAGCAGTACTTC.

This sequence joins TRBV28 and TRBJ1-3; tentative D call: TRBD1 (6 bases). The CDR3 is 14 residues long. Germline-derived CDR1 and CDR2 are MDHEN and SYDVKM. Trimming took off 8 bases at V and 0 bases at J, with 11 bases between the two ends. The CDR3 DNA reads as TGTGCCAGCCTCGGGACACTCTCTGGAAACACCATATATTTT. This sequence encodes CASLGTLSGNTIYF. Drawing the rest from reference TRBV28 and TRBJ1-3, the complete variable domain is DVKVTQSSRYLVKRTGEKVFLECVQDMDHENMFWYRQDPGLGLRLIYFSYDVKMKEKGDIPEGYSVSREKKERFSLILESASTNQTSMYLCASLGTLSGNTIYFGEGSWLTVV.

The chain joins TRBV19 to TRBJ2-1; possible D gene TRBD1, 5 bases. This CDR3 has 14 residues. The V and J ends lost 3 bases and 5 bases respectively, with 11 bases between them. Germline assignment: CDR1 LNHDA and CDR2 SQIVND (reference sequence). CDR3 in amino acids: CASSMQGVHNEQFF. CDR3 DNA: TGTGCCAGTAGTATGCAAGGGGTCCACAATGAGCAGTTCTTC.

This sequence joins TRBV5-5 and TRBJ1-5; a weak D match, TRBD1 (5 bases). Germline loops: CDR1 SGHKS, CDR2 YYEKEE (reference sequence). This CDR3 is built from 13 residues. Trimming cost V 4 bases and J 7 bases, with 12 bases left between them. CDR3 residues: CASSPTDDQPQHF. The CDR3 DNA is TGTGCCAGCAGCCCGACAGACGACCAGCCCCAGCATTTT.